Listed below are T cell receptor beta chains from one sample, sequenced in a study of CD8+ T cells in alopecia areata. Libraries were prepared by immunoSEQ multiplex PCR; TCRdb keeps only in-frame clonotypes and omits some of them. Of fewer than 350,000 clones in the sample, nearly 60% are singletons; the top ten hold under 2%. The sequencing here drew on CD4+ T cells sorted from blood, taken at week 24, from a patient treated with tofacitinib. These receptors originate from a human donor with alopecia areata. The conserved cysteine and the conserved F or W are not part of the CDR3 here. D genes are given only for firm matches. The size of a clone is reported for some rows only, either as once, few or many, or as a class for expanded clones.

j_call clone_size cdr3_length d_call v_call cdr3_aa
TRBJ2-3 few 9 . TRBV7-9 AGGRTDTQY
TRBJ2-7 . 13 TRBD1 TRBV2 ASRSRDRESYEQY
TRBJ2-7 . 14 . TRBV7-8 ASSSLGGDSSYEQY
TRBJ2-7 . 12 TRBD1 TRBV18 ASSPLTGAYEQY
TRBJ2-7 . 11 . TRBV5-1 ASSVGRGYEQY
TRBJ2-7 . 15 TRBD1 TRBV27 ASSSLLRTGGIHEQY
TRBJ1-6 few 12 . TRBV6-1 ASSEAGGNSPLH
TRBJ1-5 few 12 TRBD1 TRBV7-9 ASSFGTGNQPQH
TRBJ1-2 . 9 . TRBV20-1 SASGNYGYT
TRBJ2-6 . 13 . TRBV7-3 ASSQEGVGANVLT
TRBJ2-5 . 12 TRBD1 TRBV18 ASSRGQGAKTQY
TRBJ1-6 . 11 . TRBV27 ASSLRGIEPLH
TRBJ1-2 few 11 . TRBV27 ASSLSGDYGYT
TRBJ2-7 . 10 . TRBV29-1 SVGVTAVEQY
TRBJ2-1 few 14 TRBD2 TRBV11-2 ASSLGRGAIYNEQF
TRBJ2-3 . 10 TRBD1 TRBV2 ASSSTGHTQY
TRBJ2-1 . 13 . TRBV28 ASGSSPSSYNEQF
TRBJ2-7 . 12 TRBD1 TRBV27 ASIDRGASYEQY